Shown below are 4 T cell receptor beta chains from a single sample sequenced in a study of shared clonotypes between healthy human individuals. Clones were sequenced by immunoSEQ multiplex PCR, and TCRdb holds only the in-frame ones, with some missing. The sample yields around 2,000,000 clones, roughly 94% seen once. Sample: naive CD4+ T cells sorted from blood. Subset meaning: CD45RA+ positively selected. The receptors were gathered from a man younger than 35 in good health.

J is TRBJ2-7 and V is TRBV5-1; 12 bases are shared with TRBD2. Germline CDR1 SGHRS, CDR2 YFSETQ. This CDR3 is 17 amino acids long. Trimming took 3 bases from V and 5 from J; bases not matched to a gene: 12. CDR3 sequence: CASSSPRLAGGFDEQYF. CDR3 nucleotides: TGCGCCAGCAGCTCGCCGCGGCTAGCGGGAGGGTTCGACGAGCAGTACTTC.

The CDR3 bases are TGCGCCAGCAGTGAGGGGTACTTC. Translation gives CASSEGYF. This sequence joins TRBV10-1 and TRBJ2-7; no reliable D call. The germline CDR1 and CDR2 sequences are WNHNN and SYGVQD (reference sequence). This CDR3 region has 8 residues. Trimming shortened V by 2 bases and J by 12 bases, and 2 bases separated the two germline ends.

The J gene is TRBJ1-1, the V gene TRBV11-2; D may be TRBD1 (5 bases). The CDR3 contains 15 residues. V shed 5 bases and J shed 11 bases, with 24 bases lying between them. The germline V gene has CDR1 SGHAT and CDR2 FQNNGV. The CDR3 DNA sequence: TGTGCCAGCAGCCGTAATGGGGGTAATACTTTTGGGGCTTTCTTT. It translates to CASSRNGGNTFGAFF.

This chain links TRBV19 with TRBJ1-1; a weak D match, TRBD1 (5 bases). The V gene lost 5 bases and the J gene lost 9 bases, with 16 bases spanning the gap. The length of the CDR3 is 13 residues. Germline CDR1 is LNHDA and CDR2 is SQIVND (reference sequence). Here the CDR3 DNA reads TGTGCCAGTAGTCGCACCGGGACGGTAAAAGCTTTCTTT. Its translation: CASSRTGTVKAFF.